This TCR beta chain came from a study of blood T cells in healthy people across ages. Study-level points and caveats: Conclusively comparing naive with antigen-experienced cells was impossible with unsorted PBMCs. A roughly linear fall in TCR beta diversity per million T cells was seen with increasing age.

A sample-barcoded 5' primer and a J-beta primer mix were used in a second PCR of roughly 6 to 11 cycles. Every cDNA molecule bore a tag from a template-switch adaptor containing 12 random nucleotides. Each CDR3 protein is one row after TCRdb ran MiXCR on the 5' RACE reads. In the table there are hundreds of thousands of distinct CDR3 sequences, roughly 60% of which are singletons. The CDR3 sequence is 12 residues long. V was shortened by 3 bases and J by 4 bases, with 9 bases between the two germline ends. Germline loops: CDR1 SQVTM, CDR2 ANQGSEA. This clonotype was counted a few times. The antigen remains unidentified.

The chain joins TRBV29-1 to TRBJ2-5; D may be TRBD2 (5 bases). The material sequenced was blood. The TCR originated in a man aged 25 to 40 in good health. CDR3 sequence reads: CSVDGVRETQYF. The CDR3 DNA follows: TGCAGCGTTGACGGGGTAAGAGAGACCCAGTACTTC.